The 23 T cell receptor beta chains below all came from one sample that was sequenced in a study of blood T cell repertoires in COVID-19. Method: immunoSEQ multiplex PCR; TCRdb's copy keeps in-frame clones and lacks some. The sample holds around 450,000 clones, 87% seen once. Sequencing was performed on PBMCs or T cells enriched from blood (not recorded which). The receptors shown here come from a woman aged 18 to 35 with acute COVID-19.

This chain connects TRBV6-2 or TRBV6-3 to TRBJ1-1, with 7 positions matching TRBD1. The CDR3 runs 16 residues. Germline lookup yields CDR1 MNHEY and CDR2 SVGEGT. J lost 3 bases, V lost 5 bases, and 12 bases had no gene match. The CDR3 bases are TGTGCCAGCAGTCATCGTCCGGGACAGAAAGACACTGAAGCTTTCTTT. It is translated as CASSHRPGQKDTEAFF.

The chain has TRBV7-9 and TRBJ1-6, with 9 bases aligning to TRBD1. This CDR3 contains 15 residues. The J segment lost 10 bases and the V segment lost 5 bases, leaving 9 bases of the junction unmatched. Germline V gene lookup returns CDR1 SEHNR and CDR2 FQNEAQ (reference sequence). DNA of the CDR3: TGTGCCAGCAGCATTACGACAGGGGGGAACTCACCCCTCCACTTT. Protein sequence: CASSITTGGNSPLHF.

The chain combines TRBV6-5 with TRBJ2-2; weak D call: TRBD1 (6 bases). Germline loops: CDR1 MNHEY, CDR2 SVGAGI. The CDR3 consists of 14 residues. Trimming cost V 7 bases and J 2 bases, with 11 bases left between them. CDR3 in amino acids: CASMTGQNTGELFF. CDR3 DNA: TGTGCCAGCATGACGGGACAAAACACCGGGGAGCTGTTTTTT.

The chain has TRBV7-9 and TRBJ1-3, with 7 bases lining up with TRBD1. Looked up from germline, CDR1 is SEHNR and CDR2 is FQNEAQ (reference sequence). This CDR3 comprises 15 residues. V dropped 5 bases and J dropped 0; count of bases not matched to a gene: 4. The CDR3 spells CASSTTGISGNTIYF. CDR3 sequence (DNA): TGTGCCAGCAGCACGACAGGGATCTCTGGAAACACCATATATTTT. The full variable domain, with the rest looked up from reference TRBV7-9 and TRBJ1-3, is DTGVSQNPRHKITKRGQNVTFRCDPISEHNRLYWYRQTLGQGPEFLTYFQNEAQLEKSRLLSDRFSAERPKGSFSTLEIQRTEQGDSAMYLCASSTTGISGNTIYFGEGSWLTVV.

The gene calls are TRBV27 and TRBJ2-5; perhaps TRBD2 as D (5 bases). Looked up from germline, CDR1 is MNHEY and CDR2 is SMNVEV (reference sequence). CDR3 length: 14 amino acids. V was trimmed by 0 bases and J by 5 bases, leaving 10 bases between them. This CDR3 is CASSLSRGTETQYF. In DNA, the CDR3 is TGTGCCAGCAGTTTATCTCGGGGAACGGAGACCCAGTACTTC.

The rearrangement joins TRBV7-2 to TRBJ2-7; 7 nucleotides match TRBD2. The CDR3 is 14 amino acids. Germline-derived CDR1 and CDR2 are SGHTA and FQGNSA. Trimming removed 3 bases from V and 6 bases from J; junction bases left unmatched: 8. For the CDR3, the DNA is TGTGCCAGCAGCTTGGGGGGGAGGGCCTTCGAGCAGTACTTC. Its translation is CASSLGGRAFEQYF.

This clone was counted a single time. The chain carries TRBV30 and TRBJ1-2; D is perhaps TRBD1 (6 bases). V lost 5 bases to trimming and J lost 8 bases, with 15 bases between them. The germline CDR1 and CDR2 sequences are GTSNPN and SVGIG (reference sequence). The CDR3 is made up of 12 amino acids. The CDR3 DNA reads TGTGCCTGGTTTTGGGGGCGAGCGGGCTACACCTTC. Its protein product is CAWFWGRAGYTF.

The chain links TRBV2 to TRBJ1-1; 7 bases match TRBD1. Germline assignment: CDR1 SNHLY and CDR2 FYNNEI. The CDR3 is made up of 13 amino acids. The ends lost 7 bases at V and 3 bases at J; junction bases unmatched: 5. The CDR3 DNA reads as TGTGCCAGCAATAGGGACAGAGACACTGAAGCTTTCTTT. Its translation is CASNRDRDTEAFF.

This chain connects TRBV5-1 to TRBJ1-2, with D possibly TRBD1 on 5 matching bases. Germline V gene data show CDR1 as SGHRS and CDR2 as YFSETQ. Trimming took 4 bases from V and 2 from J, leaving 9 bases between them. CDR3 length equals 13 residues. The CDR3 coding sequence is TGCGCCAGCAGCCCGGACACGAACTATGGCTACACCTTC. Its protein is CASSPDTNYGYTF.

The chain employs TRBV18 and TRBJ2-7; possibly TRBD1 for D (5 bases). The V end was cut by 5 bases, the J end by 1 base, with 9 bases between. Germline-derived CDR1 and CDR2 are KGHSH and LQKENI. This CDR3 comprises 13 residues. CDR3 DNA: TGTGCCAGCTCATCCCGGACATCCTACGAGCAGTACTTC. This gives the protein CASSSRTSYEQYF. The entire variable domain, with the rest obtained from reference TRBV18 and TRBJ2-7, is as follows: NAGVMQNPRHLVRRRGQEARLRCSPMKGHSHVYWYRQLPEEGLKFMVYLQKENIIDESGMPKERFSAEFPKEGPSILRIQQVVRGDSAAYFCASSSRTSYEQYFGPGTRLTVT.

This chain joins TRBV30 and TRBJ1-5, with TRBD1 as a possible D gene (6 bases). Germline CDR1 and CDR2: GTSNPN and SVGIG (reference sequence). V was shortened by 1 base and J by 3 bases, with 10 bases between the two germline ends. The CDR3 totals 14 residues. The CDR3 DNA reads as TGTGCCTGGAGTGACACAGGGTTCAATCAGCCCCAGCATTTT. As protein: CAWSDTGFNQPQHF. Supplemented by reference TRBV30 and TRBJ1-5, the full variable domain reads SQTIHQWPATLVQPVGSPLSLECTVEGTSNPNLYWYRQAAGRGLQLLFYSVGIGQISSEVPQNLSASRPQDRQFILSSKKLLLSDSGFYLCAWSDTGFNQPQHFGDGTRLSIL.

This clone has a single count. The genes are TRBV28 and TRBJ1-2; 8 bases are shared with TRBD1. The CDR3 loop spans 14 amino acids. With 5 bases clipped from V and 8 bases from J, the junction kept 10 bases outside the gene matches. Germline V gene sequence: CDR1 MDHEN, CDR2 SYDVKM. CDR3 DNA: TGTGCCAGCAGTCCTGCGGACAGGGAGGGAGGCTACACCTTC. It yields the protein CASSPADREGGYTF.

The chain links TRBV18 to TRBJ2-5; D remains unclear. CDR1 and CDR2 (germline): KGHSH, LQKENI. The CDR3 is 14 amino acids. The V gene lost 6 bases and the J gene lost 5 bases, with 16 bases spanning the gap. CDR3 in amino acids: CASSPTSSGETQYF. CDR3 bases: TGTGCCAGCTCGCCGACTTCTTCTGGGGAGACCCAGTACTTC.

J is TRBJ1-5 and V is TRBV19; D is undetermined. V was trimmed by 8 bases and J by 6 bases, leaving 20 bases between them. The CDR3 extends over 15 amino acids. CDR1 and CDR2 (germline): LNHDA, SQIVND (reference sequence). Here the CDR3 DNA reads TGTGCCAGTTTCTCCGTACCGGGAACCGGTCAGCCCCAGCATTTT. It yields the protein CASFSVPGTGQPQHF.

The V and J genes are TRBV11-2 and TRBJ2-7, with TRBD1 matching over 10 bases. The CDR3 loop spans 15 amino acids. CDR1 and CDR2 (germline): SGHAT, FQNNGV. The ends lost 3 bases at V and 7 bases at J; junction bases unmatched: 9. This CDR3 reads CASSLETGGAEEQYF. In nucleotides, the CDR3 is TGTGCCAGCAGCTTGGAGACAGGGGGCGCAGAGGAGCAGTACTTC.

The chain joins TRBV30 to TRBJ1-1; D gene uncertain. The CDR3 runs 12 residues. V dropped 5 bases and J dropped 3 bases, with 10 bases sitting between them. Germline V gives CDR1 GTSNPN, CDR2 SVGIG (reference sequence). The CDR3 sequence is CAWCRGDTEAFF. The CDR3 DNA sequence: TGTGCCTGGTGTCGCGGGGACACTGAAGCTTTCTTT. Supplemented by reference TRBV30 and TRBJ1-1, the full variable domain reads SQTIHQWPATLVQPVGSPLSLECTVEGTSNPNLYWYRQAAGRGLQLLFYSVGIGQISSEVPQNLSASRPQDRQFILSSKKLLLSDSGFYLCAWCRGDTEAFFGQGTRLTVV.

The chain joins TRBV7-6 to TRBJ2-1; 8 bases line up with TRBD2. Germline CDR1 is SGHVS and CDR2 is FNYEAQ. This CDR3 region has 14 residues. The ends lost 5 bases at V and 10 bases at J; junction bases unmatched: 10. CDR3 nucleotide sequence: TGTGCCAGCAGCAAACTAGCGGACCACATGGAGCAGTTCTTC. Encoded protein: CASSKLADHMEQFF.

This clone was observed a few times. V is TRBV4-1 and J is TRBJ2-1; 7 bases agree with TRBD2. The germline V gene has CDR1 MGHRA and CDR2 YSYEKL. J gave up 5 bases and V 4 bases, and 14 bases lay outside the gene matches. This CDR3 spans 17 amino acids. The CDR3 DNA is TGCGCCAGCAGCCCCGGGGTTTTAGCAGCGGGGAACAATGAGCAGTTCTTC. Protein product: CASSPGVLAAGNNEQFF.

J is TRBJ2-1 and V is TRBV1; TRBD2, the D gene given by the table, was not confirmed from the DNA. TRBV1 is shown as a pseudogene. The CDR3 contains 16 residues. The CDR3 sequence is CTSSQDILATLSEQFF. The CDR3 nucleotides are TGCACCAGCAGCCAAGATATACTAGCGACCCTTTCAGAGCAGTTCTTC.

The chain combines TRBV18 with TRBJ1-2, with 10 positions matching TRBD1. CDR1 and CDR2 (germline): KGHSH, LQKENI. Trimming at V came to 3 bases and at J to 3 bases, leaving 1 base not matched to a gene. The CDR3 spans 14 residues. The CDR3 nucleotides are TGTGCCAGCTCACCGGGGACAGGGGACTATGGCTACACCTTC. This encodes CASSPGTGDYGYTF.

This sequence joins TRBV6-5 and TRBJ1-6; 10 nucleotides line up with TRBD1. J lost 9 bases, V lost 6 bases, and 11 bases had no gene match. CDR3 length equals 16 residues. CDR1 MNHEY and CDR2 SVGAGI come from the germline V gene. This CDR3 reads CASRYETGQGGSPLHF. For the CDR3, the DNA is TGTGCCAGCAGATACGAGACCGGACAGGGGGGTTCACCCCTCCACTTT.

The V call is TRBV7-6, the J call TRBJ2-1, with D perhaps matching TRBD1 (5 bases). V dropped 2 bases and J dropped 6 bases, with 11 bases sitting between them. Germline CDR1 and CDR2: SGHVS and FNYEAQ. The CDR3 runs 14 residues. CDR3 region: CASSLQQGSNEQFF. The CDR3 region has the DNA TGTGCCAGCAGCTTACAGCAGGGCTCCAATGAGCAGTTCTTC.

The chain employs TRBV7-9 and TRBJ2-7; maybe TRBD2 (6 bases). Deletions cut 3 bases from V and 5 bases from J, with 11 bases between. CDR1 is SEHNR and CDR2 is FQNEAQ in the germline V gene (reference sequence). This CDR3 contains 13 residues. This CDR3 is CASSFSRGDEQYF. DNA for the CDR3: TGTGCCAGCAGCTTTTCGCGGGGCGACGAGCAGTACTTC.